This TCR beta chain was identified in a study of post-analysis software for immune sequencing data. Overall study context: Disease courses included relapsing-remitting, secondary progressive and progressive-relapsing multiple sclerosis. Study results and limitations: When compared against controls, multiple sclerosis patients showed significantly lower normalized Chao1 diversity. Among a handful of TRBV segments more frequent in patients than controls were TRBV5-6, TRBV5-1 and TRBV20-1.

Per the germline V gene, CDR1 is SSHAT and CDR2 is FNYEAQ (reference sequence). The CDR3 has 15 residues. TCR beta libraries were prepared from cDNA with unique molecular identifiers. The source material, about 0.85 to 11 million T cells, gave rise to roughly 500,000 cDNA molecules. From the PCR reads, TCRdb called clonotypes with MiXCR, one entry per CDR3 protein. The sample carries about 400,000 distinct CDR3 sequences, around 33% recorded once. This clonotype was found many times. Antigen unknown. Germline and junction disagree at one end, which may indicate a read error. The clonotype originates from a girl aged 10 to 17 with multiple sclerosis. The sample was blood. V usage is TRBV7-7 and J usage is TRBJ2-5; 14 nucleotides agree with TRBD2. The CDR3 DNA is TGCGCCAGCAGCACCGGGACTAGCGGGGGAGAGACCCAGTACTTC. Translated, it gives CASSTGTSGGETQYF. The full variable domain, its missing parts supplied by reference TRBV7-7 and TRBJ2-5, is GAGVSQSPRYKVTKRGQDVTLRCDPISSHATLYWYQQALGQGPEFLTYFNYEAQPDKSGLPSDRFSAERPEGSISTLTIQRTEQRDSAMYRCASSTGTSGGETQYFGPGTRLLVL.